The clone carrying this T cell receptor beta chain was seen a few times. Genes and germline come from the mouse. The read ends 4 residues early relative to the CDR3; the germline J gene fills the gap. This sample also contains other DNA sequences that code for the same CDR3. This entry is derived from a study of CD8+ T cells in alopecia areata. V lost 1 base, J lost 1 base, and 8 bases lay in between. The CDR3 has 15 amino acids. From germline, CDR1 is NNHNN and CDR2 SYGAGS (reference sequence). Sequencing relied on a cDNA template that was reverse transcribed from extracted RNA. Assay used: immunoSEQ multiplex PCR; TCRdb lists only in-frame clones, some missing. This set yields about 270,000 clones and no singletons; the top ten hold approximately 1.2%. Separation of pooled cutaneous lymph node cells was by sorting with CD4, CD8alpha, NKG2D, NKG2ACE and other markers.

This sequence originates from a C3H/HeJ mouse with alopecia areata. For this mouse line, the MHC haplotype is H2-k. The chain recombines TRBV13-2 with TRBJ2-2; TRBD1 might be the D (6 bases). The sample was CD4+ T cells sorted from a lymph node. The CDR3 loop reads CASGDPGQNTGQLYF. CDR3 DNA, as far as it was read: TGTGCCAGCGGTGATCCGGGACAAAACACCGGG.